Listed here is a single T cell receptor beta chain. Its antigen remains unidentified. The entry originates in a study of radiotherapy plus CTLA-4 blockade in lung cancer. Study-wide results and limits: Early blood T cell clone dynamics, with interferon-beta, were reported to best predict response. Subsequent to radiotherapy plus ipilimumab, tumor-derived TCR clones underwent expansion in blood.

Trimming took off 5 bases at V and 1 base at J, with 17 bases between the two ends. Per the germline V gene, CDR1 is SEHNR and CDR2 is FQNEAQ (reference sequence). The CDR3 runs 16 residues. The data were produced by immunoSEQ multiplex PCR, yet TCRdb's version contains in-frame clones alone and is incomplete. The sample carries roughly 48,000 clones, approximately 78% recorded once. This sequence joins TRBV7-9 and TRBJ2-5; the D gene is possibly TRBD2 (6 bases). The sample in question was peripheral blood, obtained from a patient treated with radiotherapy plus ipilimumab. This receptor was identified in a human donor with non-small cell lung cancer who had stable disease on radiotherapy plus ipilimumab. CDR3 in DNA: TGTGCCAGCAGCCCCCGCGGCGGGACGGCCCAAGAGACCCAGTACTTC. This encodes CASSPRGGTAQETQYF.